The 8 T cell receptor beta chains listed next were all sequenced from one sample in a study of shared clonotypes between healthy human individuals. Some clones are missing from TCRdb's copy, which holds only in-frame ones; the method was immunoSEQ multiplex PCR. The sample yields some 1,100,000 clones, about 80% seen once. The specimen sequenced was memory CD4+ T cells from PBMCs. Indicated subset: CD45RA-negative fraction. These receptor sequences come from a man aged 18 to 30 in good health. Some clones in this sample may be carry-over from other donors' samples.

V and J are TRBV4-1 and TRBJ2-5; TRBD2 matches 10 bases. The V gene end was trimmed by 2 bases and the J gene end by 0 bases; junction bases not matched to a gene: 15. This CDR3 has 20 amino acids. CDR1 MGHRA and CDR2 YSYEKL come from the germline V gene. DNA for the CDR3: TGCGCCAGCAGCCAAAGCTGGCTAGCGGGAGAGAAGAGCAACCAAGAGACCCAGTACTTC. Translated, it gives CASSQSWLAGEKSNQETQYF.

The table lists this clone with a few counts. Here the CDR3 DNA reads TGCGCCTCCAGCGGGACACACACCGGGGAGCTGTTTTTT. Its protein is CASSGTHTGELFF. This chain uses TRBV10-2 with TRBJ2-2; tentatively, D is TRBD2 (7 bases). The CDR3 loop spans 13 amino acids. V lost 11 bases and J 3 bases, leaving 13 bases between the germline ends. Germline-derived CDR1 and CDR2 are WSHSY and SAAADI.

The chain uses TRBV7-2 and TRBJ2-3, with 8 positions matching TRBD2. The CDR3 length is 17 residues. Germline trimming cut 2 bases from V and 6 bases from J; bases unmatched to any gene: 13. CDR1 and CDR2 (germline): SGHTA, FQGNSA. CDR3 bases: TGTGCCAGCAGCTTAATGGCGGGAGGAGGTGTCGCGGATACGCAGTATTTT. Translating gives CASSLMAGGGVADTQYF.

The chain employs TRBV30 and TRBJ2-7, with 7 bases that match TRBD2. V lost 6 bases to trimming and J lost 2 bases; unmatched junction nucleotides: 4. The CDR3 runs to 12 residues. The germline V gene has CDR1 GTSNPN and CDR2 SVGIG (reference sequence). This chain's CDR3 is CACERGTYEQYF. The CDR3 bases are TGTGCCTGCGAGCGGGGTACCTACGAGCAGTACTTC.

Concerning this clone itself: This could be a read error, since a much larger clone is one nucleotide away. The rearrangement joins TRBV7-7 to TRBJ2-7; TRBD1 aligns across 11 bases. This CDR3 contains 15 residues. Per germline, CDR1 SSHAT and CDR2 FNYEAQ (reference sequence). Here the CDR3 reads CTSSLRTGGFYEQYF. CDR3 bases: TGTACCAGCAGCTTACGGACAGGGGGCTTCTACGAGCAGTACTTC.

The chain is built from TRBV10-3 and TRBJ2-1, with TRBD2 matching 10 bases. The V segment lost 4 bases and the J segment 8 bases; nucleotides outside the gene matches: 11. The CDR3 is 16 amino acids. Germline V lookup: CDR1 ENHRY, CDR2 SYGVKD. CDR3 nucleotides: TGTGCCATCAGTGGAGAATTAGCGGGAGGTATATATGAGCAGTTCTTC. This gives the protein CAISGELAGGIYEQFF.

This clone turned up a few times. In the same sample, other DNA sequences code for this CDR3. The V and J genes are TRBV30 and TRBJ1-2, with D maybe TRBD1 (5 bases). Germline assignment: CDR1 GTSNPN and CDR2 SVGIG (reference sequence). CDR3 length: 11 amino acids. With 0 bases removed from V and 8 bases from J, the gap between germline ends came to 7 bases. The CDR3 region has the DNA TGTGCCTGGAGTGTGAGGGGCGGCTACACCTTC. It specifies CAWSVRGGYTF. Using reference TRBV30 and TRBJ1-2 for the parts outside the CDR3, the full variable domain is SQTIHQWPATLVQPVGSPLSLECTVEGTSNPNLYWYRQAAGRGLQLLFYSVGIGQISSEVPQNLSASRPQDRQFILSSKKLLLSDSGFYLCAWSVRGGYTFGSGTRLTVV.

V is TRBV28 and J is TRBJ2-2, with a possible D match to TRBD1 (6 bases). The CDR3 is 13 residues long. V was cut by 8 bases and J by 8 bases, with 15 bases left in between. Germline V gene lookup returns CDR1 MDHEN and CDR2 SYDVKM. CDR3 in amino acids: CASHGTPGGELFF. The CDR3 DNA is TGTGCCAGCCATGGGACACCGGGGGGGGAGCTGTTTTTT.